Shown below are 9 T cell receptor beta chains from a single sample sequenced in a study of T cell repertoires in cytomegalovirus infection. These TCRs' antigens remain unknown. A single record per CDR3 protein comes from TCRdb applying MiXCR to the reads. The sample yields about 68,000 distinct CDR3 sequences, 20% to 25% seen once. The sample taken for sequencing was PBMCs, sequenced either directly or after in vitro stimulation (not recorded which). Every receptor here comes from a human donor in good health (CMV status not recorded). Some clones in this sample may be carry-over from other donors' samples.

The V gene is TRBV9, the J gene TRBJ1-5; D is possibly TRBD1 (5 bases). The germline CDR1 and CDR2 sequences are SGDLS and YYNGEE. This CDR3 contains 14 residues. V lost 0 bases to trimming and J lost 6 bases, with 10 bases between them. This CDR3 reads CASSVGQFGQPQHF. DNA of the CDR3: TGTGCCAGCAGCGTAGGACAGTTCGGTCAGCCCCAGCATTTT.

The CDR3 protein is CAWSELAGGQPQHF. CDR3 DNA: TGTGCCTGGAGTGAACTTGCAGGGGGTCAGCCCCAGCATTTT. The V call is TRBV30, the J call TRBJ1-5, with 7 positions matching TRBD1. The CDR3 extends over 14 amino acids. Looked up from germline, CDR1 is GTSNPN and CDR2 is SVGIG (reference sequence). The J segment lost 6 bases and the V segment lost 1 base, leaving 6 bases of the junction unmatched. The complete variable domain, with remaining parts taken from reference TRBV30 and TRBJ1-5, reads SQTIHQWPATLVQPVGSPLSLECTVEGTSNPNLYWYRQAAGRGLQLLFYSVGIGQISSEVPQNLSASRPQDRQFILSSKKLLLSDSGFYLCAWSELAGGQPQHFGDGTRLSIL.

The CDR3 DNA sequence: TGTGCCAGCAGTTTCGACATGGATGGCTACACCTTC. It translates to CASSFDMDGYTF. The rearrangement uses TRBV2 and TRBJ1-2; D not certain. Per germline, CDR1 SNHLY and CDR2 FYNNEI. This CDR3 spans 12 amino acids. V was clipped by 5 bases and J by 6 bases, with 10 bases between them.

The gene calls are TRBV6-2 or TRBV6-3 and TRBJ2-4; D remains ambiguous. CDR1 is MNHEY and CDR2 is SVGEGT in the germline V gene. There are 16 residues in the CDR3. The V and J ends lost 0 bases and 0 bases respectively, with 9 bases between them. For the CDR3, the DNA is TGTGCCAGCAGTTACTCGGTCGGCATAGCCAAAAACATTCAGTACTTC. It encodes CASSYSVGIAKNIQYF.

This clonotype was counted a few times. This rearrangement joins TRBV6-2 or TRBV6-3 to TRBJ2-2; the D gene is possibly TRBD1 (5 bases). Germline CDR1 is MNHEY and CDR2 is SVGEGT. The CDR3 length is 15 residues. V was shortened by 1 base and J by 3 bases, with 9 bases between the two germline ends. CDR3 sequence (DNA): TGTGCCAGCAGTTACTTGGTAGGGGACACCGGGGAGCTGTTTTTT. This sequence encodes CASSYLVGDTGELFF.

This CDR3 is CASWGLAVNEQFF. CDR3 DNA: TGTGCTAGTTGGGGACTAGCGGTCAATGAGCAGTTCTTC. The J gene is TRBJ2-1, the V gene TRBV12-5, with TRBD2 matching over 11 bases. The germline gives CDR1 LGHNT, CDR2 FRNRAP. The CDR3 is made up of 13 amino acids. After removal of 8 bases from V and 6 bases from J, the junction contained 3 bases not matched to a gene.

This clonotype has a handful of counts. V usage is TRBV2 and J usage is TRBJ2-2; 8 positions agree with TRBD1. CDR3 length equals 16 residues. The germline V gene has CDR1 SNHLY and CDR2 FYNNEI. Trimming removed 8 bases from V and 9 bases from J; junction bases left unmatched: 17. The CDR3 region has the DNA TGTGCCAGCTGTCCCGGCCATGGACAGGGTTTCCGGGAGCTGTTTTTT. It encodes CASCPGHGQGFRELFF.

At least ten counts were recorded for this clonotype. The V and J genes are TRBV7-2 and TRBJ2-5, with TRBD2 matching 7 bases. V lost 7 bases, J lost 5 bases, and 19 bases stayed unmatched. Germline V CDR1 and CDR2: SGHTA, FQGNSA. The CDR3 length is 17 residues. For the CDR3, the DNA is TGTGCCAGCACCCCCGGCGCCAGAGGGAGGGCCCGGGAGACCCAGTACTTC. The encoded protein is CASTPGARGRARETQYF.

The V and J genes are TRBV7-2 and TRBJ2-7, with TRBD2 matching 10 bases. The V and J ends lost 5 bases and 2 bases, in that order; junction bases with no gene match: 3. CDR1 and CDR2 from the germline V gene are SGHTA and FQGNSA. The CDR3 is made up of 14 amino acids. In nucleotides, the CDR3 is TGTGCCAGCAGCCCCGGGACTAGCGCCTACGAGCAGTACTTC. Its protein is CASSPGTSAYEQYF.